This is a list of T cell receptor beta chains from one sample in a study of brain T cells in children with intractable seizures. Assay used: immunoSEQ multiplex PCR; TCRdb lists only in-frame clones, some missing. The sample holds about 3,600 clones, about 78% seen once. Sequencing was performed on resected brain tissue, taken at surgery. These receptors were taken from a girl aged 2 to 10 with Rasmussen encephalitis and intractable seizures. Both conserved end residues are part of each CDR3. The order of the fields is CDR3 protein, CDR3 DNA, V gene, D gene, clone size, J gene. D genes are given only for firm matches. Clone size is not always given. Where it is, it says once, few, many or a class for expanded clones.

CDR3: CATSPGNTIYF
DNA: TGTGCCACCAGTCCCGGAAACACCATATATTTT
V: TRBV15
D: NA
size: NA
J: TRBJ1-3

CDR3: CASSLVPTGALGYEQYF
DNA: TGTGCCAGCAGCCTAGTTCCGACAGGGGCTCTCGGCTACGAGCAGTACTTC
V: TRBV4-2
D: TRBD1
size: NA
J: TRBJ2-7

CDR3: CASSFSILALHF
DNA: TGTGCCAGCAGCTTCTCGATTTTGGCCCTCCACTTT
V: TRBV7-9
D: NA
size: NA
J: TRBJ1-6

CDR3: CSGTMNTEAFF
DNA: TGCAGTGGGACGATGAACACTGAAGCTTTCTTT
V: TRBV20-1
D: NA
size: NA
J: TRBJ1-1

CDR3: CATSILLSGILNQPQHF
DNA: TGTGCCACCAGCATTCTACTCTCCGGGATCCTGAATCAGCCCCAGCATTTT
V: TRBV15
D: NA
size: NA
J: TRBJ1-5

CDR3: CASSLVGSGFGYTF
DNA: TGTGCCAGCAGCTTGGTAGGCTCCGGGTTCGGCTACACCTTC
V: TRBV5-5
D: NA
size: few
J: TRBJ1-2

CDR3: CASSPDSIYEQYF
DNA: TGTGCCAGCTCACCGGACAGTATCTACGAGCAGTACTTC
V: TRBV18
D: NA
size: NA
J: TRBJ2-7

CDR3: CASIHWEETEAFF
DNA: TGTGCCAGCATCCATTGGGAGGAGACTGAAGCTTTCTTT
V: TRBV13
D: NA
size: NA
J: TRBJ1-1

CDR3: CASSYSQNSNQPQHF
DNA: TGTGCCAGCAGTTACAGCCAGAACAGCAATCAGCCCCAGCATTTT
V: TRBV6-2/TRBV6-3
D: NA
size: once
J: TRBJ1-5

CDR3: CAWMNYGYTF
DNA: TGTGCCTGGATGAACTATGGCTACACCTTC
V: TRBV30
D: NA
size: NA
J: TRBJ1-2

CDR3: CASSVAEVYNSPLHF
DNA: TGTGCCAGCAGCGTAGCTGAGGTATATAATTCACCCCTCCACTTT
V: TRBV9
D: NA
size: NA
J: TRBJ1-6

CDR3: CASSPIRGIAGNTIYF
DNA: TGCGCCAGCAGCCCCATCCGGGGGATTGCTGGAAACACCATATATTTT
V: TRBV4-1
D: NA
size: NA
J: TRBJ1-3

CDR3: CSVRTVGYTF
DNA: TGCAGCGTCCGGACAGTTGGCTACACCTTC
V: TRBV29-1
D: NA
size: NA
J: TRBJ1-2

CDR3: CASRGKTDTGELFF
DNA: TGTGCCAGTAGAGGGAAAACGGACACCGGGGAGCTGTTTTTT
V: TRBV19
D: NA
size: NA
J: TRBJ2-2

CDR3: CASSQGGGGAFNEQFF
DNA: TGCGCCAGCAGCCAAGGTGGCGGGGGGGCCTTCAATGAGCAGTTCTTC
V: TRBV4-1
D: TRBD2
size: once
J: TRBJ2-1

CDR3: CASSFTDTQYF
DNA: TGTGCCAGCAGTTTTACAGATACGCAGTATTTT
V: TRBV12-3/TRBV12-4
D: NA
size: NA
J: TRBJ2-3

CDR3: CASSFAGAGELFF
DNA: TGTGCCAGCAGCTTTGCGGGAGCCGGGGAGCTGTTTTTT
V: TRBV11-2
D: TRBD2
size: NA
J: TRBJ2-2

CDR3: CASSLVIRTGVNTEAFF
DNA: TGTGCCAGCAGTTTAGTAATCCGGACAGGAGTGAACACTGAAGCTTTCTTT
V: TRBV28
D: TRBD1
size: NA
J: TRBJ1-1

CDR3: CASSHSESSYNEQFF
DNA: TGTGCCAGCAGCCATTCGGAGAGCTCCTACAATGAGCAGTTCTTC
V: TRBV7-9
D: NA
size: NA
J: TRBJ2-1

CDR3: CASRGAGNEKLFF
DNA: TGTGCCAGCAGAGGGGCGGGTAATGAAAAACTGTTTTTT
V: TRBV25-1
D: NA
size: medium-sized
J: TRBJ1-4

CDR3: CASSLAPGTPSDEAFF
DNA: TGTGCCAGCAGCTTAGCCCCCGGGACCCCAAGCGATGAAGCTTTCTTT
V: TRBV7-9
D: NA
size: NA
J: TRBJ1-1

CDR3: CAISPRTGGSYEQYF
DNA: TGTGCCATCAGTCCCCGGACAGGGGGCTCCTACGAGCAGTACTTC
V: TRBV10-3
D: TRBD1
size: NA
J: TRBJ2-7

CDR3: CASSWAQRVSYEQYF
DNA: TGTGCCAGCAGCTGGGCGCAGCGGGTTTCCTACGAGCAGTACTTC
V: TRBV5-6
D: NA
size: NA
J: TRBJ2-7

CDR3: CASSPERGGGETQYF
DNA: TGTGCCAGCTCACCAGAGCGGGGGGGCGGAGAGACCCAGTACTTC
V: TRBV18
D: TRBD2
size: NA
J: TRBJ2-5

CDR3: CASSYGGTDEQFF
DNA: TGTGCCAGCAGTTACGGGGGCACGGATGAGCAGTTCTTC
V: TRBV6-5
D: NA
size: NA
J: TRBJ2-1

CDR3: CASSGRQGARGNTQYF
DNA: TGTGCCAGCAGCGGGCGACAGGGGGCTAGGGGGAATACGCAGTATTTT
V: TRBV9
D: TRBD1
size: NA
J: TRBJ2-3

CDR3: CASSLGLRRGRDEQYF
DNA: TGTGCCAGCAGCTTAGGCCTAAGGAGGGGGCGCGACGAGCAGTACTTC
V: TRBV13
D: NA
size: few
J: TRBJ2-7

CDR3: CASSRDLIRGREDTEAFF
DNA: TGTGCCAGCAGCCGGGACCTAATCAGGGGGCGGGAGGACACTGAAGCTTTCTTT
V: TRBV5-4
D: TRBD1
size: NA
J: TRBJ1-1

CDR3: CASSLVGQHNSPLHF
DNA: TGTGCCAGCAGCTTGGTAGGACAGCATAATTCACCCCTCCACTTT
V: TRBV5-6
D: NA
size: NA
J: TRBJ1-6

CDR3: CALGGNNYGYTF
DNA: TGTGCCTTAGGGGGCAACAACTATGGCTACACCTTC
V: TRBV2
D: TRBD1
size: NA
J: TRBJ1-2

CDR3: CASSTAGLAGITGELFF
DNA: TGTGCCAGCAGCACCGCGGGACTAGCGGGGATCACCGGGGAGCTGTTTTTT
V: TRBV9
D: TRBD2
size: once
J: TRBJ2-2

CDR3: CASSLRGEGSPLHF
DNA: TGTGCCAGCAGCTTGCGGGGAGAAGGTTCACCCCTCCACTTT
V: TRBV5-4
D: NA
size: few
J: TRBJ1-6

CDR3: CSALGDIGAGAYLYNEQFF
DNA: TGCAGCGCCCTGGGGGATATTGGGGCAGGGGCCTACCTCTACAATGAGCAGTTCTTC
V: TRBV29-1
D: NA
size: once
J: TRBJ2-1

CDR3: CASGLATLEQFF
DNA: TGTGCCAGCGGACTAGCCACCCTCGAGCAGTTCTTC
V: TRBV6-5
D: TRBD2
size: few
J: TRBJ2-1

CDR3: CATSSDRLWETQYF
DNA: TGTGCCACCAGCTCGGACCGCTTATGGGAGACCCAGTACTTC
V: TRBV15
D: NA
size: NA
J: TRBJ2-5

CDR3: CASSPGLAGGRRTDTQYF
DNA: TGTGCCAGCAGCCCGGGACTAGCGGGAGGGAGAAGGACAGATACGCAGTATTTT
V: TRBV3-1/TRBV3-2
D: TRBD2
size: NA
J: TRBJ2-3

CDR3: CASSLAGGPSYEQYF
DNA: TGTGCCAGCAGCTTAGCGGGAGGTCCCTCCTACGAGCAGTACTTC
V: TRBV7-6
D: NA
size: few
J: TRBJ2-7

CDR3: CASSLSPATTFGYNEQFF
DNA: TGTGCCAGCAGTTTATCCCCCGCTACTACGTTTGGTTACAATGAGCAGTTCTTC
V: TRBV28
D: NA
size: once
J: TRBJ2-1